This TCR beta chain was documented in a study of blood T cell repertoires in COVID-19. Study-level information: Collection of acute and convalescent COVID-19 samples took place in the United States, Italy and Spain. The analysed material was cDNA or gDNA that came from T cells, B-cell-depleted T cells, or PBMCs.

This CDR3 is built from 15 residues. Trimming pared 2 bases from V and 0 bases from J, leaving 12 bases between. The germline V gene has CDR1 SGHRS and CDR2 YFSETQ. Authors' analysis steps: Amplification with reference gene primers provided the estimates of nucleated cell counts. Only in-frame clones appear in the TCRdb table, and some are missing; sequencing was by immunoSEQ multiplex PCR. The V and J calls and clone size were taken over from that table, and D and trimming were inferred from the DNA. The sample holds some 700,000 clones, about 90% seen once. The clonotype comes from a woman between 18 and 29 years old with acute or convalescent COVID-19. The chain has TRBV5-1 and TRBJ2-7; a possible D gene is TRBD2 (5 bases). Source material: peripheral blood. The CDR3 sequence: CASSLAGENSYEQYF. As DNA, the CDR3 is TGCGCCAGCAGCTTAGCCGGGGAGAACTCCTACGAGCAGTACTTC. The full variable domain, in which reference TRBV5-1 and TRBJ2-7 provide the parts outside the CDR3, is KAGVTQTPRYLIKTRGQQVTLSCSPISGHRSVSWYQQTPGQGLQFLFEYFSETQRNKGNFPGRFSGRQFSNSRSEMNVSTLELGDSALYLCASSLAGENSYEQYFGPGTRLTVT.